This T cell receptor beta chain was sequenced during a study of shared clonotypes between healthy human individuals. Findings of the study overall: Between several donors, naive CD4 clonotypes were shared at a level of about 5%.

The V gene lost 2 bases and the J gene lost 0 bases, with 4 bases spanning the gap. This CDR3 contains 13 residues. Per the germline V gene, CDR1 is SGHVS and CDR2 is FNYEAQ. Caucasian adults residing in Nashville, Tennessee made up all the donors. About this clone itself: Antigen specificity is unknown.

Using immunoSEQ multiplex PCR, the repertoire was profiled, and TCRdb retains in-frame clones only, with some absent. The data hold about 2 million clones, with 85% to 95% observed a single time. The rearrangement joins TRBV7-6 to TRBJ1-1; no definite D call. This clonotype was sampled from a young man in good health. The specimen was naive CD4+ T cells sorted from blood. Subset noted: CD45RA+ positively selected. This chain's CDR3 is CASSLIVNTEAFF. The CDR3 DNA reads as TGTGCCAGCAGCTTAATCGTGAACACTGAAGCTTTCTTT. The variable domain in full, completed from reference TRBV7-6 and TRBJ1-1, reads GAGVSQSPRYKVTKRGQDVALRCDPISGHVSLYWYRQALGQGPEFLTYFNYEAQQDKSGLPNDRFSAERPEGSISTLTIQRTEQRDSAMYRCASSLIVNTEAFFGQGTRLTVV.